These T cell receptor beta chains were read from a single sample in a study of blood T cell repertoires in COVID-19. Only in-frame clones appear in the TCRdb table, and some are missing; sequencing was by immunoSEQ multiplex PCR. The sample gives 250,000 or so clones, 75% to 90% of which show up once; less than 3.5% is in the top ten. Sequences were obtained from peripheral blood. These receptors were taken from a man aged 30 to 45 with COVID-19, enrolled during active disease. CDR3s include the opening cysteine and the closing phenylalanine or tryptophan. The D gene is left open where the match is weak. Not every row has a clone size; where given, it reads once, few, many or a size class.

len	v_gene	j_gene	abundance	d_gene	CDR3nt	CDR3aa
14	TRBV29-1	TRBJ1-2	.	TRBD1	TGCAGCGTCGACCACGGGACAGGGGGTGATGGCTACACCTTC	CSVDHGTGGDGYTF
13	TRBV27	TRBJ2-7	few	.	TGTGCCAGCAGCCCTGGGGCTTTTTACGAGCAGTACTTC	CASSPGAFYEQYF
15	TRBV7-9	TRBJ1-2	.	TRBD1	TGTGCCAGCAGCTTAGCCGGACAGGGGAACTATGGCTACACCTTC	CASSLAGQGNYGYTF
16	TRBV5-4	TRBJ2-3	.	TRBD1	TGTGCCAGCAGCCCTGTGAGGGACAGGTCCGCAGATACGCAGTATTTT	CASSPVRDRSADTQYF
12	TRBV6-6	TRBJ1-1	.	.	TGTGCCAGCAGTTACCGGGACACTGAAGCTTTCTTT	CASSYRDTEAFF
15	TRBV6-5	TRBJ1-3	.	.	TGTGCCAGCACCCTAGAGGGGGACTCTGGAAACACCATATATTTT	CASTLEGDSGNTIYF
13	TRBV6-5	TRBJ2-7	once	TRBD2	TGTGCCGGCGGGACTAGCGGCTCCTACGAGCAGTACTTC	CAGGTSGSYEQYF
16	TRBV9	TRBJ1-2	.	.	TGTGCCAGCAGCGTAGAGCCTACAGGGCGAAACTATGGCTACACCTTC	CASSVEPTGRNYGYTF
14	TRBV5-5	TRBJ1-5	once	.	TGTGCCAGCAGCTTTAGTAGTAGCAATCAGCCCCAGCATTTT	CASSFSSSNQPQHF
15	TRBV4-1	TRBJ2-3	.	TRBD2	TGCGCCAGCAGCCAAGATAACGGGAGGGCCATATCTTTGTATTTT	CASSQDNGRAISLYF
19	TRBV4-2	TRBJ2-2	.	TRBD2	TGTGCCAGCAGCCAAGATTCAGCTAGCGGGACCTCGAACACCGGGGAGCTGTTTTTT	CASSQDSASGTSNTGELFF
20	TRBV12-2	TRBJ2-7	.	.	TGTGCAAGTCGCTTTAGTAGTCTATCAAGGTGGAGGGCTCGGGTCTACGAGCAGTACTTC	CASRFSSLSRWRARVYEQYF
12	TRBV30	TRBJ1-1	.	TRBD1	TGTGCCTGGGGAAGACAGGGGGTTGAGGCCTTCTTT	CAWGRQGVEAFF
15	TRBV6-5	TRBJ2-1	once	TRBD2	TGTGCCAGCAGTTACTCACTAGCGGGCCGCAATGAGCAGTTCTTC	CASSYSLAGRNEQFF
14	TRBV4-3	TRBJ2-7	.	TRBD1	TGCGCCAGCAGCCCTTGGACAGGGGGCTACGAGCAGTACTTC	CASSPWTGGYEQYF
15	TRBV7-7	TRBJ2-5	.	TRBD2	TGTGCCAGCAGCTTAAGAACTAGCGGCCAAGAGACCCAGTACTTC	CASSLRTSGQETQYF
15	TRBV6-2/TRBV6-3	TRBJ2-7	.	TRBD2	TGTGCCAGCAGTCGGACTAGCGGGGGGTACGACGAGCAGTACTTC	CASSRTSGGYDEQYF
15	TRBV5-1	TRBJ1-1	few	.	TGCGCCAGCAGCCCAACGACAGGCATGAACACTGAAGCTTTCTTT	CASSPTTGMNTEAFF
15	TRBV5-1	TRBJ1-1	.	TRBD1	TGCGCCAGCAGCCTAGCCGGGACAGGGGTCACTGAAGCTTTCTTT	CASSLAGTGVTEAFF
17	TRBV18	TRBJ1-1	.	.	TGTGCCAGCTCACCCCCACTATGGGAAAGCAGGGACACTGAAGCTTTCTTT	CASSPPLWESRDTEAFF
14	TRBV7-8	TRBJ2-3	.	.	TGTGCCAGCAGCTATAAACAGGTCGAAGATACGCAGTATTTT	CASSYKQVEDTQYF
17	TRBV28	TRBJ2-1	.	.	TGTGCCAGCAGTTCTCCATACTTTAAGAGCTCCTACAATGAGCAGTTCTTC	CASSSPYFKSSYNEQFF
13	TRBV7-9	TRBJ2-7	.	.	TGTGCCAGCAGCTTAGAAGTCCACTACGGGCAGTACTTC	CASSLEVHYGQYF
19	TRBV6-2/TRBV6-3	TRBJ2-3	.	TRBD2	TGTGCCAGCAGTTACTCGGCTAGCGGGGGGGCCTTCTGGGCAGATACGCAGTATTTT	CASSYSASGGAFWADTQYF
14	TRBV5-1	TRBJ1-1	.	.	TGCGCCAGCAGCCCTTACATGGCGAACACTGAAGCTTTCTTT	CASSPYMANTEAFF
14	TRBV5-1	TRBJ1-2	.	TRBD1	TGCGCCAGCAGCGCCACAGGGGATTCCTATGGCTACACCTTC	CASSATGDSYGYTF
15	TRBV28	TRBJ1-6	.	.	TGTGCCAGCAGTTTCGGGGGGATTATTGGGTCACCCCTCCACTTT	CASSFGGIIGSPLHF
15	TRBV18	TRBJ2-7	few	.	TGTGCCAGCTCCCCCGGGACACCTTCGGCCTACGAGCAGTACTTC	CASSPGTPSAYEQYF
14	TRBV28	TRBJ1-5	few	.	TGTGCCAGCAGTTTATACAGGTTGAATCAGCCCCAGCATTTT	CASSLYRLNQPQHF
15	TRBV28	TRBJ1-3	.	TRBD1	TGTGCCAGCAGTTTAGAGGGACAGGGTGGAAACACCATATATTTT	CASSLEGQGGNTIYF
15	TRBV5-1	TRBJ1-6	.	TRBD1	TGCGCCAGCAGCTTCTCTGACAGGGGAGATTCACCCCTCCACTTT	CASSFSDRGDSPLHF
14	TRBV29-1	TRBJ2-5	.	TRBD2	TGCAGCGTTAACGGAATAGCGGGAGAAGAGACCCAGTACTTC	CSVNGIAGEETQYF
18	TRBV4-2	TRBJ2-7	.	TRBD2	TGTGCCAGCAGCCCCGATGGACTAGCGGGAGGCGGGTTCTACGAGCAGTACTTC	CASSPDGLAGGGFYEQYF
15	TRBV2	TRBJ1-2	.	.	TGTGCCAGCAAGCTTCTCACTGGGCCCAACTATGGCTACACCTTC	CASKLLTGPNYGYTF
16	TRBV25-1	TRBJ1-1	.	TRBD1	TGTGCCAGCAGACACCAACAGGGGGCAGGGGACACTGAAGCTTTCTTT	CASRHQQGAGDTEAFF
18	TRBV15	TRBJ1-2	.	.	TGTGCCACCAGCGGAAGTACCAGGGGCCGCCAATACAACTATGGCTACACCTTC	CATSGSTRGRQYNYGYTF
16	TRBV4-2	TRBJ1-3	.	.	TGTGCCAGCAGCCAAGCGGGGGACGGCTCTGGAAACACCATATATTTT	CASSQAGDGSGNTIYF
19	TRBV21-1	TRBJ2-7	.	.	TGTGCCAGCCCCCCTACCGAACACCTCGGGACAGGGGTCTCCTACGAGCAGTACTTC	CASPPTEHLGTGVSYEQYF
13	TRBV28	TRBJ1-2	once	TRBD1	TGTGCCAGCAGGTCGGGACAGACCTATGGCTACACCTTC	CASRSGQTYGYTF
17	TRBV18	TRBJ2-7	.	.	TGTGCCAGCTCACCACTATCTCGGACACTCAGCTCCTACGAGCAGTACTTC	CASSPLSRTLSSYEQYF
14	TRBV7-2	TRBJ2-1	.	TRBD2	TGTGCCAGCAGCTTTACGGGGGGGAGCAATGAGCAGTTCTTC	CASSFTGGSNEQFF
14	TRBV7-2	TRBJ1-1	.	TRBD1	TGTGCCAGCAGCCCGCGGACAGGGCGGACTGAAGCTTTCTTT	CASSPRTGRTEAFF
16	TRBV4-1	TRBJ2-1	.	TRBD1	TGCGCCAGCAGCCACCCTGACAGGGGACGGTACAATGAGCAGTTCTTC	CASSHPDRGRYNEQFF
14	TRBV6-6	TRBJ1-1	once	.	TGTGCCAGCAACTCCGCAGGGCCCAACACTGAAGCTTTCTTT	CASNSAGPNTEAFF
14	TRBV10-3	TRBJ1-3	.	.	TGTGCCATCAGTGCGGTGAGCTCTGGAAACACCATATATTTT	CAISAVSSGNTIYF
15	TRBV19	TRBJ2-7	.	.	TGTGCCAGTAGTATGCCTACATCAGGGTCCCACGAGCAGTACTTC	CASSMPTSGSHEQYF
20	TRBV28	TRBJ2-7	.	TRBD2	TGTGCCAGCAGTTTAATCCCGACCGGGACTAGCGGGACCCACTCCTACGAGCAGTACTTC	CASSLIPTGTSGTHSYEQYF
15	TRBV5-1	TRBJ1-3	.	.	TGCGCCAGCAGCGGGGGGGAGTTTGCTGGAAACACCATATATTTT	CASSGGEFAGNTIYF
15	TRBV5-1	TRBJ2-7	few	TRBD1	TGCGCCAGCAGCCCTCGGGGACAGAGCTCCTACGAGCAGTACTTC	CASSPRGQSSYEQYF
17	TRBV30	TRBJ2-5	.	.	TGTGCCTGGAGTGTATCTATACCGAGAAGAAGCAAAGAGACCCAGTACTTC	CAWSVSIPRRSKETQYF